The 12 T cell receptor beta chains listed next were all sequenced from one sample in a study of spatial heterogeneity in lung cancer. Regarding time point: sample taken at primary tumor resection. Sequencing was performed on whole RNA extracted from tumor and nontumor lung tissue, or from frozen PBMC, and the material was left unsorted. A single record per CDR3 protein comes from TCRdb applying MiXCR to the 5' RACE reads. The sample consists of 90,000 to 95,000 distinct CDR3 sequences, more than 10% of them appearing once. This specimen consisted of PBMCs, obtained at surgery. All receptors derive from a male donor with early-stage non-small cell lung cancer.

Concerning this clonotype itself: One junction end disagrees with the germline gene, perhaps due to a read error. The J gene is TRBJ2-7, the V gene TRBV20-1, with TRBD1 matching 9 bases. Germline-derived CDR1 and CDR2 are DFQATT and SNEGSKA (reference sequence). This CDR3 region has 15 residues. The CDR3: CSAREGTGRAYEQYF. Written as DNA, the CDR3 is TGCAGTGCTCGAGAAGGGACAGGGAGAGCCTACGAGCAGTACTTC.

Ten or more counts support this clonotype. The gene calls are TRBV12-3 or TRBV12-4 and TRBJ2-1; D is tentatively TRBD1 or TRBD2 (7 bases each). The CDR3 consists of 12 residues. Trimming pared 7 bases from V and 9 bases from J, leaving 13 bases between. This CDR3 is CASNRGGSEQFF. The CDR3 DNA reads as TGTGCCAGCAACAGGGGAGGGAGTGAGCAGTTCTTC.

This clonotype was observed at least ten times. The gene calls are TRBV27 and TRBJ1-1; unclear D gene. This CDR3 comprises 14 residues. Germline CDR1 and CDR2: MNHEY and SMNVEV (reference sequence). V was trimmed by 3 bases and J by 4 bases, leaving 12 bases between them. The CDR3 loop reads CASSLNSGRTEAFF. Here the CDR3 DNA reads TGTGCCAGCAGTTTGAATAGTGGGCGCACTGAAGCTTTCTTT.

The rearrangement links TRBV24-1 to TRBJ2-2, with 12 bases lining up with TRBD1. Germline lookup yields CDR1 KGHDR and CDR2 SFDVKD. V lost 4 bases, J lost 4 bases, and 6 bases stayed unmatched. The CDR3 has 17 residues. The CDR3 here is CATSDTRDRGLTGELFF. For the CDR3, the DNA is TGTGCCACCAGTGACACCCGGGACAGGGGGCTCACCGGGGAGCTGTTTTTT.

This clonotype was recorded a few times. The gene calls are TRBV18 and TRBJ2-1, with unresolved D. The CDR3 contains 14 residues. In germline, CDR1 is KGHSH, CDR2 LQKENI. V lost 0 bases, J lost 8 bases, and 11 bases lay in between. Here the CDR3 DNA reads TGTGCCAGCTCACCACCAATACCCCGCGATGAGCAGTTCTTC. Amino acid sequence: CASSPPIPRDEQFF.

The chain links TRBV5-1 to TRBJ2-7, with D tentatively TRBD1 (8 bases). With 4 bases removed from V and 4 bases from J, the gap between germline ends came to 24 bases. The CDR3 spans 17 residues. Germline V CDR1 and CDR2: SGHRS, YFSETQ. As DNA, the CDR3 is TGCGCCAGCAGCCGATATTCAAACAGGGGGGGAAGTTACGAGCAGTACTTC. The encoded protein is CASSRYSNRGGSYEQYF.

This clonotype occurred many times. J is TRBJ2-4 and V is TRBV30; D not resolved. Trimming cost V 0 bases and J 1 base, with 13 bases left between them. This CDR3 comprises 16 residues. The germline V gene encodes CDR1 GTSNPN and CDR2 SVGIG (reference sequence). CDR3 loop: CAWSVPPVFAKNIQYF. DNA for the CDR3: TGTGCCTGGAGTGTACCCCCCGTTTTCGCCAAAAACATTCAGTACTTC.

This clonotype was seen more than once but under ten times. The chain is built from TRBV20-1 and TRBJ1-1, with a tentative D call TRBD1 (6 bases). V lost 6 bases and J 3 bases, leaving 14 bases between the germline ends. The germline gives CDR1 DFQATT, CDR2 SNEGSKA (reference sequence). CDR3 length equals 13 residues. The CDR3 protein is CSAGGSSDTEAFF. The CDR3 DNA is TGCAGTGCAGGGGGATCGTCGGACACTGAAGCTTTCTTT.

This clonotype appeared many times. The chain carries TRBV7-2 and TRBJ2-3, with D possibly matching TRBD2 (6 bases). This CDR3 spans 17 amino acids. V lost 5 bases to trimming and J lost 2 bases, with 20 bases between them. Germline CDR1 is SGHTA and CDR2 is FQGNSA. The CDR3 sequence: CASSISFSGDPTDTQYF. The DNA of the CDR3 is TGTGCCAGCAGCATCTCCTTTAGCGGAGACCCCACAGATACGCAGTATTTT.

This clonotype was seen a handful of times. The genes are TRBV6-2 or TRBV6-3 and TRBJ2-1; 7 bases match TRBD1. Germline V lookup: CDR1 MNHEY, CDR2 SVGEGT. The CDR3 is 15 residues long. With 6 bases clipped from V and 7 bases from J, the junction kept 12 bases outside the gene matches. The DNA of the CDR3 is TGTGCCAGCAGAATAAACAGGGGCAGGTGGAATGAGCAGTTCTTC. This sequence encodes CASRINRGRWNEQFF.

The CDR3 nucleotides are TGTGCCAGCAGCCGAATATTCGGGACAGGGGGATCCGTCGGAGATGAAAAACTGTTTTTT. Translating gives CASSRIFGTGGSVGDEKLFF. This chain uses TRBV7-2 with TRBJ1-4; 11 positions match TRBD1. The trim removed 5 bases at V and 6 bases at J, leaving 20 bases unmatched. Germline V gene lookup returns CDR1 SGHTA and CDR2 FQGNSA. The CDR3 runs to 20 residues.

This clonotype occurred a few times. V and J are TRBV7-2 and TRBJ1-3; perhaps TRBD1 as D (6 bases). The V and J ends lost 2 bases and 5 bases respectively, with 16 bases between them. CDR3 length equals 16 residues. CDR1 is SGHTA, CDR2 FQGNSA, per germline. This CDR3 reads CASSLRSSGARNTIYF. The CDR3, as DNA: TGTGCCAGCAGCTTAAGGAGTTCGGGGGCGCGAAACACCATATATTTT.